This TCR beta chain was identified during a study of blood T cell repertoires in COVID-19. Background on the study: PBMCs, B-cell-depleted T cells, or T cells provided the cDNA or gDNA that made up the material.

Generated by immunoSEQ multiplex PCR, the TCRdb table keeps only in-frame clones and is missing some. Among under 70,000 clones listed, 70% to 90% were seen once. Clinical history as reported by participants underpinned cohort assignment. The CDR3 sequence is 11 residues long. Germline V gene sequence: CDR1 SGHRS, CDR2 YFSETQ. Trimming removed 4 bases from V and 5 bases from J, with 7 bases in between. Sequenced sample: PBMCs or T cells enriched from blood (not recorded which). The chain has TRBV5-1 and TRBJ2-7, with D perhaps TRBD1 (5 bases). This clonotype was obtained from a woman between 40 and 50 years old who had recovered from COVID-19. In DNA, the CDR3 is TGCGCCAGCAGCCAGGGTGACGAGCAGTACTTC. Its translation is CASSQGDEQYF.